This T cell receptor (beta chain) was captured by sequencing in a study of identical twins. Unique molecular identifiers were in the cDNA, with template-switch universal primer binding. MiXCR was run by TCRdb on the 5' RACE reads, yielding one entry per CDR3 protein. The sample yields fewer than 900,000 distinct CDR3 sequences, 21% seen once. The V gene lost 5 bases and the J gene lost 8 bases, with 23 bases spanning the gap. The CDR3 spans 16 residues. CDR1 and CDR2 from the germline V gene are SGHTA and FQGNSA. Note on this clonotype: Its antigen is as yet unknown.

General study points: Twins shared out-of-frame alpha sequences with excess low generation probability.

A further study also used this sample, focusing on T cells expressing NK-cell markers. From that study: Several donors likewise had their CD3+CD56-NKG2C+ fraction led by these clonotypes. The study did not resolve the HCMV specificity of expanded NKG2C+ T cell clones.

The chain uses TRBV7-2 and TRBJ2-3; no reliable D call. Material: PBMCs. The sequence derives from a woman between 18 and 29 years old in good health. The CDR3 protein is CASSAPSLMYRGTQYF. CDR3 sequence (DNA): TGTGCCAGCAGCGCCCCGAGCCTAATGTATCGTGGTACGCAGTATTTT.